This TCR beta chain was sequenced for a study of OX40 agonist ivuxolimab in advanced cancers. About this clone: Antigen: not known.

Generated by immunoSEQ multiplex PCR, the TCRdb table keeps only in-frame clones and is missing some. There are nearly 80,000 clones in the sample; 90% occur only once, and roughly 0.32% lies in the top ten. General study results and limits: Blood T cells, both CD4+ and CD8+, expanded clonally by week 6 at 0.1 to 3.0 mg/kg.

Per germline, CDR1 SNHLY and CDR2 FYNNEI. V was cut by 6 bases and J by 4 bases, with 12 bases left in between. The CDR3 loop spans 13 amino acids. This receptor was identified in an adult with an advanced solid tumor such as melanoma, head and neck, liver or kidney cancer. The chain has TRBV2 and TRBJ2-5; D unclear. The source material was CD4+ or CD8+ T cells sorted from blood, sampled in a trial of the OX40 agonist ivuxolimab. The CDR3 loop is CASSFLGGETQYF. DNA for the CDR3: TGTGCCAGCAGCTTCCTTGGCGGAGAGACCCAGTACTTC.